This T cell receptor (beta chain) came from a study of cytomegalovirus exposure and HLA in healthy donors. Study-wide findings and caveats: Among the CMV-associated chains, a few were confirmed in vitro as specific for CMV antigens. Judged likely to be a sequencing artifact was a cluster of highly shared sequence variants. Later on, a genetic analysis was performed. It linked a missense variant in DCLRE1C with V- and J-gene trimming of TCR beta. Both high specificity and high sensitivity reportedly marked the classifier's diagnosis of cytomegalovirus status.

This CDR3 region has 16 residues. CDR1 and CDR2 from the germline V gene are SGHTA and FQGNSA. With 5 bases clipped from V and 2 bases from J, the junction kept 8 bases outside the gene matches. As for this clone: The antigen remains unidentified.

Vbeta (60) and Jbeta (13) primers were used in the PCR. Sequencing was performed with immunoSEQ multiplex PCR; in TCRdb, only in-frame clones are kept and a portion is missing. Of around 160,000 clones in the sample, around 68% are singletons; the top ten hold roughly 1.4%. The clonotype comes from a man aged 50 to 60 in good health and CMV-seronegative. V gene TRBV7-2 combines with J gene TRBJ2-3; 9 nucleotides align to TRBD2. The sample was PBMCs. CDR3 sequence reads: CASSPKVAGDTDTQYF. CDR3 nucleotides: TGTGCCAGCAGCCCCAAGGTAGCGGGGGACACAGATACGCAGTATTTT.